The rows below give T cell receptor beta chains drawn from one sample of a study of T-cell memory formation after mild COVID-19. Each CDR3 protein is one row after TCRdb ran MiXCR on the 5' RACE reads. The top ten clones hold around a fifth of a sample with under 300,000 distinct CDR3 sequences, 7.5% to 9.5% of them seen once. Sequenced material: PBMCs or a T cell subset sorted from them (not recorded which). These receptor sequences come from a man aged 18 to 30 who had mild COVID-19 (a few samples of this study predate the infection). Cell type and time point are not known. Each CDR3 is given with its conserved first and last residue. D genes are given only for firm matches. For some rows the clone size is stated as once, few or many, or as a class when expanded; others skip it.

J | V | size | D | DNA | CDR3
TRBJ1-3 | TRBV4-1 | - | - | TGCGCCAGCAGCCAATGGGGGACTGGAAACACCATATATTTT | CASSQWGTGNTIYF
TRBJ1-5 | TRBV4-2 | few | TRBD1 | TGTGCCAGCAGCCGCGGACAGGGAGGAAATCAGCCCCAGCATTTT | CASSRGQGGNQPQHF
TRBJ2-3 | TRBV6-1 | - | TRBD2 | TGTGCCAGCAGCCGTGGGGCGGGGGGCACTAGCACAGATACGCAGTATTTT | CASSRGAGGTSTDTQYF
TRBJ2-3 | TRBV4-1 | many | TRBD1 | TGCGCCAGCAGGGACAGGGGGTTGACAGATACGCAGTATTTT | CASRDRGLTDTQYF
TRBJ1-1 | TRBV10-3 | few | - | TGTGCCATCACCCAGGGGTCTTGGGCTTTCTTT | CAITQGSWAFF
TRBJ2-2 | TRBV7-9 | few | - | TGTGCCAGCAGCTTAGCACAGGGAAACACCGGGGAGCTGTTTTTT | CASSLAQGNTGELFF
TRBJ1-6 | TRBV11-2 | - | - | TGTGCCAGCAGCTTACAAGGGGGATCTTCACCCCTCCACTTT | CASSLQGGSSPLHF
TRBJ2-6 | TRBV30 | few | - | TGTGCCTGGAGTCCGGGCGCGGGCCTGGGGGCCAACGTCCTGACTTTC | CAWSPGAGLGANVLTF
TRBJ2-1 | TRBV19 | - | - | TGTGCCAGTACCCCCGGGACGGCAAACAATGAGCAGTTCTTC | CASTPGTANNEQFF
TRBJ1-3 | TRBV7-2 | - | - | TGTGCCAGCAGCTTAGTAACCAACTCTGGAAACACCATATATTTT | CASSLVTNSGNTIYF
TRBJ1-1 | TRBV20-1 | few | - | TGCAGTGCTAGAGATTTGTCGGGCCCTGAAGCTTTCTTT | CSARDLSGPEAFF
TRBJ2-7 | TRBV12-3/TRBV12-4 | many | - | TGTGCCAGCAGTCCACTCCGGGGCTACGAGCAGTACTTC | CASSPLRGYEQYF
TRBJ2-7 | TRBV6-1 | - | TRBD1 | TGTGCCAGAGGGGCAGGGGGAAACTACGAGCAGTACTTC | CARGAGGNYEQYF
TRBJ1-1 | TRBV10-3 | - | - | TGTGCCATTAGAGGGACTTGGGGGGGAGACACTGAAGCTTTCTTT | CAIRGTWGGDTEAFF
TRBJ2-3 | TRBV24-1 | - | TRBD2 | TGTGCCACCCGGGCGGGACTAGCGGTCGAAAACCCAGATACGCAGTATTTT | CATRAGLAVENPDTQYF
TRBJ1-2 | TRBV18 | - | - | TGTGCCAGCTCACTCCCTACTGGAGGGATGGATGGCTACACCTTC | CASSLPTGGMDGYTF
TRBJ1-1 | TRBV18 | many | TRBD1 | TGTGCCAGCTCACCAGACAGGGCCCATGAAGCTTTCTTT | CASSPDRAHEAFF
TRBJ1-2 | TRBV5-6 | few | - | TGTGCCAGCAACCCCCTACTGGACAGCTACTATGGCTACACCTTC | CASNPLLDSYYGYTF
TRBJ2-5 | TRBV7-2 | few | - | TGTGCCAGCAGCTTAGTAGGGGGGGGCCAAGAGACCCAGTACTTC | CASSLVGGGQETQYF
TRBJ2-3 | TRBV19 | - | TRBD1 | TGTGCCAGCCGGGACAGGGGTCCTAGCACAGATACGCAGTATTTT | CASRDRGPSTDTQYF